Sequencing of this T cell receptor beta chain was carried out in a study of regulatory T cells in long-lasting Graves disease. This clonotype has more than one count but fewer than ten. Its antigen is not known. With V trimmed by 5 bases and J by 6 bases, 8 bases remained unmatched. In germline, CDR1 is SGHTA, CDR2 FQGNSA. CDR3 size: 14 residues. Investigators prepared the TCR beta libraries by applying iRepertoire HTBI primers and Arm-PCR of CDR3 regions. Each CDR3 protein is one row after TCRdb ran MiXCR on the multiplex PCR reads. Of approximately 690,000 distinct CDR3 sequences listed, 25% to 30% are singletons. Study-level findings and limits: Persistent disease preferred TRBV28, TRBJ1-2 and TRBJ2-5.

Time point in this sample: persistent/refractory GD, antithyroid drugs over 5 years with positive TRAb. RNA from PBMCs was the source of the TCR library. This chain links TRBV7-2 with TRBJ2-7, with 9 positions matching TRBD1. This sequence originates from a female donor with Graves disease. The sample consisted of peripheral blood mononuclear cells (PBMCs), taken when the disease was refractory, from a patient treated with antithyroid drugs. The CDR3 nucleotides are TGTGCCAGCAGCAGCTATCGGACAGGGGCCGAGCAGTACTTC. Residues: CASSSYRTGAEQYF.